These 25 T cell receptor beta chains share one sample of origin, sequenced in a study of OX40 agonist ivuxolimab in advanced cancers. Measured with immunoSEQ multiplex PCR; TCRdb has only the in-frame clones, and not every one. The sample records 60,000 to 85,000 clones, around nine tenths being singletons. Material: CD4+ or CD8+ T cells sorted from blood, obtained in a trial of the OX40 agonist ivuxolimab. These TCRs come from an adult with an advanced solid tumor such as melanoma, head and neck, liver or kidney cancer.

V gene TRBV10-2 combines with J gene TRBJ2-1, with D unresolved. Per the germline V gene, CDR1 is WSHSY and CDR2 is SAAADI. The length of the CDR3 is 16 residues. V was clipped by 6 bases and J by 0 bases, with 15 bases between them. This CDR3 is CASSPLLPSSYNEQFF. In DNA, the CDR3 is TGCGCCAGCAGCCCCTTACTTCCTAGCTCCTACAATGAGCAGTTCTTC.

The chain is built from TRBV5-1 and TRBJ2-2; TRBD2 aligns across 8 bases. There are 17 residues in the CDR3. After removal of 4 bases from V and 1 base from J, the junction contained 9 bases not matched to a gene. Looked up from germline, CDR1 is SGHRS and CDR2 is YFSETQ. CDR3 sequence reads: CASSPDLAGRNTGELFF. CDR3 bases: TGCGCCAGCAGCCCCGACTTAGCGGGACGGAACACCGGGGAGCTGTTTTTT.

The chain carries TRBV6-1 and TRBJ1-1; D is uncertain. Trimming shortened V by 2 bases and J by 4 bases, and 11 bases separated the two germline ends. The CDR3 has 14 amino acids. CDR1 is MNHNS and CDR2 is SASEGT in the germline V gene. CDR3 residues: CASSERRGGTEAFF. The CDR3 coding sequence is TGTGCCAGCAGTGAACGGCGTGGCGGCACTGAAGCTTTCTTT.

The rearrangement joins TRBV7-9 to TRBJ1-6, with no clear D. The CDR3 is 14 amino acids. V lost 5 bases, J lost 6 bases, and 11 bases lay in between. Germline CDR1 reads SEHNR; CDR2 reads FQNEAQ (reference sequence). In DNA form, the CDR3 reads TGTGCCAGCAGCACAGCGGGCGTTAATTCACCCCTCCACTTT. Protein product: CASSTAGVNSPLHF.

This chain uses TRBV19 with TRBJ2-7; possibly TRBD1 or TRBD2 for D (6 bases each). The V gene's germline CDR1 is LNHDA and CDR2 SQIVND (reference sequence). Trimming removed 0 bases at V and 3 bases at J, with 15 bases between. The CDR3 is 16 residues long. CDR3 region: CASSIEGGTPGYEQYF. The CDR3, as DNA: TGTGCCAGTAGTATAGAAGGAGGGACACCGGGCTACGAGCAGTACTTC. The full variable domain, completed using reference TRBV19 and TRBJ2-7, is DGGITQSPKYLFRKEGQNVTLSCEQNLNHDAMYWYRQDPGQGLRLIYYSQIVNDFQKGDIAEGYSVSREKKESFPLTVTSAQKNPTAFYLCASSIEGGTPGYEQYFGPGTRLTVT.

This sequence joins TRBV6-5 and TRBJ1-2; D uncertain. V lost 2 bases and J 4 bases, leaving 14 bases between the germline ends. CDR1 and CDR2 from the germline V gene are MNHEY and SVGAGI. This CDR3 region has 15 residues. CDR3 protein: CASSYGQSSGYGYTF. The DNA of the CDR3 is TGTGCCAGCAGTTACGGGCAGAGTTCGGGCTATGGCTACACCTTC.

The chain joins TRBV4-2 to TRBJ2-1; 12 bases agree with TRBD1. Germline loops: CDR1 LGHNA, CDR2 YNFKEQ. CDR3 length: 17 amino acids. Trimming at V came to 0 bases and at J to 7 bases, leaving 7 bases not matched to a gene. The CDR3 loop is CASSQDGTGGTRNEQFF. DNA for the CDR3: TGTGCCAGCAGCCAAGATGGGACAGGGGGCACGAGAAATGAGCAGTTCTTC.

The chain recombines TRBV5-1 with TRBJ2-2, with 11 positions matching TRBD2. Germline values: CDR1 SGHRS, CDR2 YFSETQ. V was clipped by 3 bases and J by 5 bases; unmatched bases: 9. This CDR3 spans 17 amino acids. CDR3 in amino acids: CASSYRAGTSGTGELFF. For the CDR3, the DNA is TGCGCCAGCAGCTACCGAGCCGGGACTAGCGGAACCGGGGAGCTGTTTTTT. Using reference TRBV5-1 and TRBJ2-2 for the parts outside the CDR3, the full variable domain is KAGVTQTPRYLIKTRGQQVTLSCSPISGHRSVSWYQQTPGQGLQFLFEYFSETQRNKGNFPGRFSGRQFSNSRSEMNVSTLELGDSALYLCASSYRAGTSGTGELFFGEGSRLTVL.

The chain combines TRBV5-1 with TRBJ2-7, with 13 bases identical to TRBD2. The V and J ends lost 4 bases and 6 bases, in that order; junction bases with no gene match: 4. Germline lookup yields CDR1 SGHRS and CDR2 YFSETQ. The CDR3 has 14 residues. The CDR3 region has the DNA TGCGCCAGCAGCCCGGGACTAGCGGGACGCGAGCAGTACTTC. Translating gives CASSPGLAGREQYF. Filled out from reference TRBV5-1 and TRBJ2-7, the complete variable domain reads KAGVTQTPRYLIKTRGQQVTLSCSPISGHRSVSWYQQTPGQGLQFLFEYFSETQRNKGNFPGRFSGRQFSNSRSEMNVSTLELGDSALYLCASSPGLAGREQYFGPGTRLTVT.

The J gene is TRBJ1-5, the V gene TRBV7-2; possible D gene TRBD1, 5 bases. With 5 bases removed from V and 0 bases from J, the gap between germline ends came to 11 bases. This CDR3 is 15 amino acids long. The germline V gene encodes CDR1 SGHTA and CDR2 FQGNSA. Here the CDR3 DNA reads TGTGCCAGCAGCCTCGACAGAGCTAGCAATCAGCCCCAGCATTTT. Translated: CASSLDRASNQPQHF.

This chain connects TRBV5-1 to TRBJ1-3, with D possibly TRBD1 on 5 matching bases. With 0 bases removed from V and 8 bases from J, the gap between germline ends came to 15 bases. Germline-derived CDR1 and CDR2 are SGHRS and YFSETQ. The CDR3 has 15 residues. In DNA, the CDR3 is TGCGCCAGCAGCTTGGCCGGGGCCTGGCAAGACACCATATATTTT. Encoded protein: CASSLAGAWQDTIYF.

The rearrangement uses TRBV6-1 and TRBJ2-3; 10 bases align to TRBD1. The CDR3 loop spans 14 amino acids. Trimming at V came to 3 bases and at J to 7 bases, leaving 4 bases not matched to a gene. Germline V gene sequence: CDR1 MNHNS, CDR2 SASEGT. CDR3 sequence (DNA): TGTGCCAGCAGTGAGGACAGGGGGGGGTATACGCAGTATTTT. Its translation is CASSEDRGGYTQYF.

The CDR3 here is CASSKPGTGYNEQFF. CDR3 in DNA: TGTGCCAGCAGTAAACCCGGGACAGGGTACAATGAGCAGTTCTTC. This sequence joins TRBV28 and TRBJ2-1; 9 nucleotides align to TRBD1. The V gene end was trimmed by 5 bases and the J gene end by 4 bases; junction bases not matched to a gene: 6. The CDR3 is 15 residues long. Per the germline V gene, CDR1 is MDHEN and CDR2 is SYDVKM.

This clone was seen only a few times. This rearrangement joins TRBV28 to TRBJ1-3; a weak D match, TRBD1 (5 bases). Trimming stripped 6 bases from V and 4 bases from J, with 16 bases between. CDR1 MDHEN and CDR2 SYDVKM come from the germline V gene. The CDR3 runs to 15 residues. Here the CDR3 reads CASRGDEGIGNTIYF. The DNA for the CDR3 is TGTGCCAGCAGGGGGGACGAGGGGATAGGAAACACCATATATTTT. The complete variable domain, with remaining parts taken from reference TRBV28 and TRBJ1-3, reads DVKVTQSSRYLVKRTGEKVFLECVQDMDHENMFWYRQDPGLGLRLIYFSYDVKMKEKGDIPEGYSVSREKKERFSLILESASTNQTSMYLCASRGDEGIGNTIYFGEGSWLTVV.

The chain employs TRBV7-2 and TRBJ1-5, with D maybe TRBD1 (6 bases). CDR1 is SGHTA, CDR2 FQGNSA, per germline. V gave up 1 base and J gave up 7 bases, with 8 bases separating them. The CDR3 spans 13 residues. The CDR3 spells CASSLVGGQPQHF. For the CDR3, the DNA is TGTGCCAGCAGCTTAGTAGGGGGACAGCCCCAGCATTTT.

The chain is built from TRBV18 and TRBJ2-6; the D is unclear. The ends were cut back, 0 bases at V and 1 base at J, with 7 bases in the middle. CDR1 and CDR2 from the germline V gene are KGHSH and LQKENI. CDR3 length: 16 residues. CDR3 sequence (DNA): TGTGCCAGCTCACCACCTCCCGAATCTGGGGCCAACGTCCTGACTTTC. Translation: CASSPPPESGANVLTF.

In DNA, the CDR3 is TGTGCCAGCAGCCGACAGGGGATTGGGTACGAGCAGTACTTC. It codes for CASSRQGIGYEQYF. The chain employs TRBV5-8 and TRBJ2-7; the match to TRBD1 covers 8 bases. Germline V gives CDR1 SGHTS, CDR2 YDEGEE. Unmatched junction bases numbered 7, after V lost 4 bases and J lost 4 bases. CDR3 length equals 14 residues. Variable domain in full (rest from reference TRBV5-8 and TRBJ2-7): EAGVTQSPTHLIKTRGQQATLRCSPISGHTSVYWYQQALGLGLQFLLWYDEGEERNRGNFPPRFSGRQFPNYSSELNVNALELEDSALYLCASSRQGIGYEQYFGPGTRLTVT.

The chain links TRBV9 to TRBJ1-3; D is perhaps TRBD1 (5 bases). Trimming removed 4 bases at V and 1 base at J, with 9 bases between. This CDR3 is 14 amino acids long. CDR1 is SGDLS and CDR2 is YYNGEE in the germline V gene. CDR3 coding DNA: TGTGCCAGCAGCCTAGCAGGGTCTGGAAACACCATATATTTT. As protein: CASSLAGSGNTIYF.

CDR3 loop: CASSLKPGQPYEQYF. The CDR3 nucleotides are TGTGCCAGCAGTTTAAAGCCGGGACAGCCCTACGAGCAGTACTTC. V and J are TRBV27 and TRBJ2-7; 7 nucleotides line up with TRBD1. With V trimmed by 2 bases and J by 2 bases, 6 bases remained unmatched. Per the germline V gene, CDR1 is MNHEY and CDR2 is SMNVEV (reference sequence). This CDR3 is built from 15 residues.

This sequence joins TRBV7-9 and TRBJ2-4, with D possibly TRBD2 on 6 matching bases. From germline, CDR1 is SEHNR and CDR2 FQNEAQ (reference sequence). The CDR3 runs 16 residues. Trimming pared 0 bases from V and 2 bases from J, leaving 11 bases between. The CDR3 region is CASSLAGGITKNIQYF. CDR3 DNA sequence: TGTGCCAGCAGCTTAGCTGGGGGGATTACCAAAAACATTCAGTACTTC.

This clone has a single count. The rearrangement joins TRBV18 to TRBJ2-6; no definite D call. Germline loops: CDR1 KGHSH, CDR2 LQKENI. V lost 1 base and J lost 0, with 4 bases in between. The CDR3 totals 15 residues. The CDR3 sequence: CASSPLDSGANVLTF. CDR3 coding DNA: TGTGCCAGCTCACCACTAGACTCTGGGGCCAACGTCCTGACTTTC.

The rearrangement joins TRBV28 to TRBJ1-1, with D maybe TRBD1 (5 bases). There are 12 residues in the CDR3. Trimming stripped 7 bases from V and 8 bases from J, with 14 bases between. Germline CDR1 reads MDHEN; CDR2 reads SYDVKM. The CDR3 coding sequence is TGTGCCAGCACCCATCCGGGGGGAGAAGCTTTCTTT. This gives the protein CASTHPGGEAFF.

This clone is termed medium-sized (0.01 to 0.1%). The V gene is TRBV11-2, the J gene TRBJ2-3, with 8 positions matching TRBD2. Per the germline V gene, CDR1 is SGHAT and CDR2 is FQNNGV. The CDR3 extends over 16 amino acids. The V gene end was trimmed by 2 bases and the J gene end by 2 bases; junction bases not matched to a gene: 6. This CDR3 is CASSLKLAVVTDTQYF. DNA of the CDR3: TGTGCCAGCAGCTTAAAACTAGCGGTTGTCACAGATACGCAGTATTTT.

V gene TRBV7-3 combines with J gene TRBJ2-1; TRBD2 aligns across 11 bases. The germline V gene encodes CDR1 SGHTA and CDR2 FQGTGA. V lost 5 bases to trimming and J lost 7 bases; unmatched junction nucleotides: 7. CDR3 length equals 15 residues. CDR3 coding DNA: TGTGCCAGCAGCCCCGGTAGCGGGAGGGGAAATGAGCAGTTCTTC. It encodes CASSPGSGRGNEQFF.

The rearrangement joins TRBV19 to TRBJ1-4; D is unresolved. The length of the CDR3 is 16 residues. The V end lost 3 bases, the J end lost 5 bases, and 16 bases lay between the germline ends. Germline V gene data show CDR1 as LNHDA and CDR2 as SQIVND (reference sequence). This CDR3 is CASSISSRRVNEKLFF. The CDR3 DNA sequence: TGTGCCAGTAGTATCTCCTCCAGGCGGGTGAATGAAAAACTGTTTTTT.